These 24 T cell receptor beta chains were all obtained from the same sample, sequenced in a study of blood T cell repertoires in COVID-19. The data were produced by immunoSEQ multiplex PCR, yet TCRdb's version contains in-frame clones alone and is incomplete. Of tens of thousands of clones detected, roughly 84% appear once; the ten largest clones hold under 7%. The sequenced sample consisted of peripheral blood. The source of these receptors is a man in his fifties with active COVID-19.

The chain joins TRBV28 to TRBJ1-5; D gene unclear. Germline V gene lookup returns CDR1 MDHEN and CDR2 SYDVKM. Trimming cost V 3 bases and J 0 bases, with 9 bases left between them. This CDR3 region has 15 residues. In DNA form, the CDR3 reads TGTGCCAGCAGTTTGTCGGGGAATAGCAATCAGCCCCAGCATTTT. Translating it yields CASSLSGNSNQPQHF.

The DNA for the CDR3 is TGTGCCAGCAGTGCAGGTTGGGCTACTGAAGCTTTCTTT. Protein sequence: CASSAGWATEAFF. This chain joins TRBV9 and TRBJ1-1; no clear D gene. Trimming took off 5 bases at V and 5 bases at J, with 13 bases between the two ends. Germline loops: CDR1 SGDLS, CDR2 YYNGEE. The CDR3 consists of 13 residues.

This rearrangement joins TRBV5-1 to TRBJ1-2, with D uncertain. V gave up 2 bases and J gave up 0 bases, with 8 bases separating them. This CDR3 spans 14 amino acids. CDR1 is SGHRS and CDR2 is YFSETQ in the germline V gene. CDR3 nucleotide sequence: TGCGCCAGCAGCTTAACGTCGGCTAACTATGGCTACACCTTC. Translation: CASSLTSANYGYTF.

The J gene is TRBJ1-2, the V gene TRBV6-1, with unresolved D. Trimming shortened V by 2 bases and J by 1 base, and 8 bases separated the two germline ends. The CDR3 has 14 residues. Germline assignment: CDR1 MNHNS and CDR2 SASEGT. The CDR3 here is CASSEYAINYGYTF. The CDR3 DNA reads as TGTGCCAGCAGTGAATACGCGATTAACTATGGCTACACCTTC.

The chain employs TRBV28 and TRBJ2-6, with 9 bases aligning to TRBD1. CDR1 MDHEN and CDR2 SYDVKM come from the germline V gene. Germline trimming cut 6 bases from V and 2 bases from J; bases unmatched to any gene: 8. CDR3 length: 17 amino acids. The CDR3 here is CASRPGQGGTGANVLTF. The DNA for the CDR3 is TGTGCCAGCAGGCCGGGACAGGGAGGAACTGGGGCCAACGTCCTGACTTTC.

This rearrangement joins TRBV19 to TRBJ2-3; 7 bases map to TRBD1. This CDR3 is 13 amino acids long. Looked up from germline, CDR1 is LNHDA and CDR2 is SQIVND (reference sequence). J gave up 2 bases and V 10 bases, and 6 bases lay outside the gene matches. CDR3 region: CATTGQDTDTQYF. CDR3 nucleotides: TGTGCCACTACAGGACAGGACACAGATACGCAGTATTTT.

The V gene is TRBV12-5, the J gene TRBJ1-1; a possible D gene is TRBD1 (6 bases). Per the germline V gene, CDR1 is LGHNT and CDR2 is FRNRAP. Trimming took off 9 bases at V and 0 bases at J, with 14 bases between the two ends. CDR3 length equals 14 residues. CDR3 in amino acids: CASALGQLNTEAFF. DNA of the CDR3: TGTGCTAGCGCCTTAGGACAGTTGAACACTGAAGCTTTCTTT.

The CDR3 loop reads CASSLWPGEMNTEAFF. The CDR3 nucleotides read TGTGCCAGCAGCTTATGGCCAGGGGAAATGAACACTGAAGCTTTCTTT. The chain recombines TRBV13 with TRBJ1-1; a possible D gene is TRBD1 (6 bases). The CDR3 length is 16 residues. With 2 bases removed from V and 0 bases from J, the gap between germline ends came to 13 bases. CDR1 and CDR2 from the germline V gene are PRHDT and FYEKMQ (reference sequence).

The chain couples TRBV5-1 to TRBJ1-1; 11 bases fit TRBD1. Germline loops: CDR1 SGHRS, CDR2 YFSETQ. This CDR3 comprises 17 residues. V dropped 3 bases and J dropped 5; count of bases not matched to a gene: 12. CDR3 sequence: CASSSKRTGGAGTEAFF. CDR3 DNA sequence: TGCGCCAGCAGCTCAAAGAGGACAGGGGGCGCGGGAACTGAAGCTTTCTTT. Combining the CDR3 with reference TRBV5-1 and TRBJ1-1 gives the whole variable domain KAGVTQTPRYLIKTRGQQVTLSCSPISGHRSVSWYQQTPGQGLQFLFEYFSETQRNKGNFPGRFSGRQFSNSRSEMNVSTLELGDSALYLCASSSKRTGGAGTEAFFGQGTRLTVV.

The chain couples TRBV7-6 to TRBJ2-5, with a possible D match to TRBD2 (6 bases). Trimming removed 2 bases from V and 4 bases from J, with 14 bases in between. CDR1 is SGHVS and CDR2 is FNYEAQ in the germline V gene. The CDR3 has 15 residues. The CDR3 is CASSLYGQGGETQYF. For the CDR3, the DNA is TGTGCCAGCAGCTTATATGGGCAGGGAGGAGAGACCCAGTACTTC.

The chain combines TRBV3-1 (or the pseudogene TRBV3-2) with TRBJ2-7; TRBD1 might be the D (6 bases). CDR3 length: 16 amino acids. The V gene lost 6 bases and the J gene lost 2 bases, with 20 bases spanning the gap. In germline, CDR1 is LGHDT, CDR2 YNNKEL (reference sequence). The CDR3 coding sequence is TGTGCCAGCAGTCGTACCTACCGGGACAACGCCTACGAGCAGTACTTC. This sequence encodes CASSRTYRDNAYEQYF.

In its sample, this clone was seen once. V usage is TRBV3-1 (or the pseudogene TRBV3-2) and J usage is TRBJ2-5; 7 positions match TRBD1. CDR3 length equals 14 residues. Germline V CDR1 and CDR2: LGHDT, YNNKEL (reference sequence). Unmatched junction bases numbered 6, after V lost 3 bases and J lost 5 bases. CDR3 amino acids: CASSHTGEGETQYF. In nucleotides, the CDR3 is TGTGCCAGCAGCCACACAGGGGAAGGGGAGACCCAGTACTTC.

This clone has more than one count but fewer than ten. The chain couples TRBV7-2 to TRBJ2-3; 9 bases line up with TRBD2. Trimming removed 8 bases from V and 3 bases from J; junction bases left unmatched: 9. Germline V gene sequence: CDR1 SGHTA, CDR2 FQGNSA. This CDR3 has 15 residues. CDR3 DNA: TGTGCCAGCGGACCTGCGGGGGGGAGGACAGATACGCAGTATTTT. Protein sequence: CASGPAGGRTDTQYF.

The rearrangement joins TRBV6-4 to TRBJ1-1, with TRBD1 identical over 11 bases. Per germline, CDR1 MRHNA and CDR2 SNTAGT. The CDR3 extends over 14 amino acids. Trimming cost V 0 bases and J 9 bases; bases outside gene matches: 3. The CDR3 DNA is TGTGCCAGCAGTGACTCTGGGACAGGGGGGAAAGCTTTCTTT. Amino acids: CASSDSGTGGKAFF.

This rearrangement joins TRBV19 to TRBJ1-1; maybe TRBD1 (5 bases). Deletions cut 8 bases from V and 1 base from J, with 14 bases between. The germline V gene encodes CDR1 LNHDA and CDR2 SQIVND (reference sequence). This CDR3 region has 14 residues. The CDR3 protein is CASYWGTPNTEAFF. The CDR3 DNA reads TGTGCCAGTTATTGGGGGACTCCGAACACTGAAGCTTTCTTT. Variable domain in full (rest from reference TRBV19 and TRBJ1-1): DGGITQSPKYLFRKEGQNVTLSCEQNLNHDAMYWYRQDPGQGLRLIYYSQIVNDFQKGDIAEGYSVSREKKESFPLTVTSAQKNPTAFYLCASYWGTPNTEAFFGQGTRLTVV.

This sequence joins TRBV3-1 (or the pseudogene TRBV3-2) and TRBJ1-2; TRBD1 matches 7 bases. Germline V gene sequence: CDR1 LGHDT, CDR2 YNNKEL (reference sequence). The CDR3 is made up of 13 amino acids. Trimming at V came to 6 bases and at J to 7 bases, leaving 8 bases not matched to a gene. CDR3 nucleotides: TGTGCCAGCAGAGACGACAGGGCGGGTGGCTACACCTTC. This gives the protein CASRDDRAGGYTF.

CDR3 sequence reads: CASSRHRVGTGELFF. The CDR3 nucleotides read TGTGCCAGCAGTCGGCACAGGGTTGGCACCGGGGAGCTGTTTTTT. The V call is TRBV6-5, the J call TRBJ2-2; D might be TRBD1 (6 bases). The CDR3 extends over 15 amino acids. Trimming shortened V by 5 bases and J by 4 bases, and 14 bases separated the two germline ends. Looked up from germline, CDR1 is MNHEY and CDR2 is SVGAGI.

The chain has TRBV7-9 and TRBJ1-5, with TRBD1 matching 9 bases. The length of the CDR3 is 16 residues. CDR1 is SEHNR, CDR2 FQNEAQ, per germline (reference sequence). J lost 4 bases, V lost 0 bases, and 4 bases had no gene match. CDR3: CASSLAQDRGNQPQHF. CDR3 nucleotides: TGTGCCAGCAGCTTAGCGCAGGACAGGGGAAATCAGCCCCAGCATTTT.

CDR3 coding DNA: TGCGCCAGCAGCTTACCTAGCGGCTCCTACGAGCAGTACTTC. This gives the protein CASSLPSGSYEQYF. The chain combines TRBV5-1 with TRBJ2-7, with 7 bases aligning to TRBD2. After removal of 2 bases from V and 0 bases from J, the junction contained 2 bases not matched to a gene. The CDR3 runs 14 residues. CDR1 SGHRS and CDR2 YFSETQ come from the germline V gene.

The chain combines TRBV28 with TRBJ2-6; the D gene is possibly TRBD2 (5 bases). CDR3 size: 14 residues. V was cut by 8 bases and J by 12 bases, with 20 bases left in between. The germline gives CDR1 MDHEN, CDR2 SYDVKM. The CDR3 spells CASLPLGPIAVLTF. Written as DNA, the CDR3 is TGTGCCAGCCTTCCACTAGGACCGATTGCCGTCCTGACTTTC.

The gene calls are TRBV7-2 and TRBJ2-7; 7 bases align to TRBD1. After removal of 5 bases from V and 0 bases from J, the junction contained 7 bases not matched to a gene. CDR1 and CDR2 (germline): SGHTA, FQGNSA. The CDR3 has 15 amino acids. DNA for the CDR3: TGTGCCAGCAGCGGACGACAGGGTCTCTCCTACGAGCAGTACTTC. Protein: CASSGRQGLSYEQYF. The variable domain in full, completed from reference TRBV7-2 and TRBJ2-7, reads GAGVSQSPSNKVTEKGKDVELRCDPISGHTALYWYRQSLGQGLEFLIYFQGNSAPDKSGLPSDRFSAERTGGSVSTLTIQRTQQEDSAVYLCASSGRQGLSYEQYFGPGTRLTVT.

This chain links TRBV4-3 with TRBJ1-1; no clear D gene. The CDR3 loop spans 13 amino acids. The V end was cut by 0 bases, the J end by 0 bases, with 2 bases between. Germline CDR1 reads LGHNA; CDR2 reads YSLEER. CDR3 bases: TGCGCCAGCAGCCAAGACATGAACACTGAAGCTTTCTTT. Translating gives CASSQDMNTEAFF.

V gene TRBV19 combines with J gene TRBJ2-7; TRBD1 matches at 9 bases. Germline values: CDR1 LNHDA, CDR2 SQIVND (reference sequence). Trimming at V came to 9 bases and at J to 5 bases, leaving 11 bases not matched to a gene. CDR3 length: 14 amino acids. CDR3 amino acids: CASAPGTGYNEQYF. In nucleotides, the CDR3 is TGTGCCAGCGCCCCCGGGACAGGGTACAACGAGCAGTACTTC.

V gene TRBV29-1 combines with J gene TRBJ2-1; 11 nucleotides align to TRBD2. The CDR3 runs 19 residues. Germline loops: CDR1 SQVTM, CDR2 ANQGSEA. The V and J ends lost 1 base and 4 bases, in that order; junction bases with no gene match: 15. As DNA, the CDR3 is TGCAGCGTTGAAGGGGGCCTTAGCGGGAGGGCCGAAAGATACAATGAGCAGTTCTTC. As protein: CSVEGGLSGRAERYNEQFF.